This TCR beta chain was captured in a study of blood T cell repertoires in COVID-19. Study-wide context: COVID-19 samples, acute and convalescent, were from the United States, Italy and Spain. Sample material is recorded as cDNA or gDNA derived from T cells, B-cell-depleted T cells, or PBMCs.

Per the study methods: Cell counts per sample came from amplifying reference gene primers. Only in-frame clones appear in the TCRdb table, and some are missing; sequencing was by immunoSEQ multiplex PCR. That table supplies the V and J calls and clone size; D and trimming were determined from the DNA. The data show 650,000 to 800,000 clones, 90% seen once. This CDR3 contains 16 residues. With 0 bases removed from V and 6 bases from J, the gap between germline ends came to 14 bases. The germline V gene encodes CDR1 LNHNV and CDR2 YYDKDF (reference sequence). The sequenced sample was peripheral blood. This chain links TRBV15 with TRBJ1-4, with D possibly matching TRBD1 (6 bases). The clonotype originates from a woman aged 18 to 35 with acute or convalescent COVID-19. In DNA form, the CDR3 reads TGTGCCACCAGCAGAGATCCGGGGGGCGCGTATGAAAAACTGTTTTTT. Translated, it gives CATSRDPGGAYEKLFF.